This T cell receptor beta chain was identified in a study of T cells after yellow fever vaccination. This clonotype showed up many times. The CDR3 is made up of 12 amino acids. Germline CDR1 reads DFQATT; CDR2 reads SNEGSKA (reference sequence). Trimming took off 0 bases at V and 3 bases at J, with 4 bases between the two ends. MiXCR was run by TCRdb on the 5' RACE reads, yielding one entry per CDR3 protein. The data show approximately 150,000 distinct CDR3 sequences, approximately 7.7% seen once. The sample consisted of CD4+ T cells sorted from PBMCs, taken 5 days after the yellow fever booster vaccination. The chain recombines TRBV20-1 with TRBJ2-3; D gene uncertain. The sequence came from a man under 40 who received the YFV17D yellow fever vaccine. CDR3 loop: CSAREFTDTQYF. In nucleotides, the CDR3 is TGCAGTGCTAGAGAATTTACAGATACGCAGTATTTT.